These 32 T cell receptor beta chains originate from one sample sequenced in a study of T cell changes during pregnancy in multiple sclerosis. TCRdb keeps only in-frame clones here, not all; method: immunoSEQ multiplex PCR. The sample includes 79,000 or so clones, 88% of them seen just once. The starting material was peripheral blood, obtained before pregnancy. The receptor source for this set is a female donor with multiple sclerosis, enrolled in a pregnancy study.

In its sample, this clone was seen a few times. This chain uses TRBV29-1 with TRBJ1-2; 7 nucleotides align to TRBD1. The germline V gene has CDR1 SQVTM and CDR2 ANQGSEA. With 3 bases clipped from V and 5 bases from J, the junction kept 6 bases outside the gene matches. This CDR3 region has 13 residues. The CDR3 reads CSVEDRTQYGYTF. The CDR3 DNA sequence: TGCAGCGTTGAGGACAGGACACAATATGGCTACACCTTC.

The V gene is TRBV19, the J gene TRBJ2-3; 10 nucleotides align to TRBD2. The CDR3 contains 17 residues. CDR1 and CDR2 (germline): LNHDA, SQIVND (reference sequence). The trim removed 3 bases at V and 2 bases at J, leaving 8 bases unmatched. The CDR3 coding sequence is TGTGCCAGTAGTATCTTCATAGCGGGAGGTTTCACAGATACGCAGTATTTT. Its protein product is CASSIFIAGGFTDTQYF.

The chain joins TRBV27 to TRBJ2-1, with 12 bases matching TRBD2. From germline, CDR1 is MNHEY and CDR2 SMNVEV (reference sequence). The CDR3 runs 18 residues. Unmatched junction bases numbered 18, after V lost 2 bases and J lost 13 bases. CDR3 amino acids: CASSLSWRGLAGGLEQFF. The DNA of the CDR3 is TGTGCCAGCAGTTTAAGTTGGAGGGGGCTAGCGGGAGGGTTGGAACAGTTCTTC.

This chain joins TRBV27 and TRBJ1-2; possible D gene TRBD1, 5 bases. V lost 7 bases, J lost 5 bases, and 26 bases lay in between. The CDR3 spans 17 residues. Germline V gene lookup returns CDR1 MNHEY and CDR2 SMNVEV (reference sequence). The CDR3 here is CASTHSTGGTPRYGYTF. The CDR3 DNA reads TGTGCCAGCACCCATTCGACGGGGGGTACCCCTAGGTATGGCTACACCTTC.

The J gene is TRBJ1-1, the V gene TRBV6-5, with TRBD1 as a possible D gene (5 bases). Germline assignment: CDR1 MNHEY and CDR2 SVGAGI. Trimming took 0 bases from V and 1 from J, leaving 12 bases between them. The length of the CDR3 is 16 residues. The CDR3 is CASSYSTRRGNTEAFF. CDR3 coding DNA: TGTGCCAGCAGTTACTCGACGAGGAGGGGGAACACTGAAGCTTTCTTT.

The chain combines TRBV2 with TRBJ2-2, with D possibly being TRBD2 (5 bases). Trimming cost V 6 bases and J 4 bases, with 9 bases left between them. The germline CDR1 and CDR2 sequences are SNHLY and FYNNEI. This CDR3 is built from 13 residues. CDR3 nucleotides: TGTGCCAGCAGAATGGACTTCACCGGGGAGCTGTTTTTT. Protein product: CASRMDFTGELFF.

This clone has a handful of counts. The chain has TRBV7-9 and TRBJ2-1, with TRBD2 matching over 7 bases. The V and J ends lost 6 bases and 8 bases, in that order; junction bases with no gene match: 16. Germline CDR1 reads SEHNR; CDR2 reads FQNEAQ (reference sequence). The CDR3 contains 16 residues. Written as DNA, the CDR3 is TGTGCCAGCAGTTCCGAGGGCGGGAGCATTGCCTATGAGCAGTTCTTC. Amino acids: CASSSEGGSIAYEQFF. The full variable domain, completed using reference TRBV7-9 and TRBJ2-1, is DTGVSQNPRHKITKRGQNVTFRCDPISEHNRLYWYRQTLGQGPEFLTYFQNEAQLEKSRLLSDRFSAERPKGSFSTLEIQRTEQGDSAMYLCASSSEGGSIAYEQFFGPGTRLTVL.

The V and J genes are TRBV7-2 and TRBJ2-3; D perhaps matches TRBD1 (6 bases). Germline loops: CDR1 SGHTA, CDR2 FQGNSA. The CDR3 is made up of 14 amino acids. Trimming removed 4 bases at V and 2 bases at J, with 10 bases between. CDR3 nucleotides: TGTGCCAGCAGCTCTCGGACAGACACAGATACGCAGTATTTT. Encoded protein: CASSSRTDTDTQYF.

The chain links TRBV6-1 to TRBJ2-2; D gene ambiguous. The germline V and J ends were trimmed by 7 bases and 0 bases, with 9 bases remaining between them. CDR1 is MNHNS and CDR2 is SASEGT in the germline V gene. This CDR3 has 14 amino acids. The CDR3 here is CASISGTNTGELFF. CDR3 in DNA: TGTGCCAGCATATCAGGAACGAACACCGGGGAGCTGTTTTTT.

The V and J genes are TRBV30 and TRBJ1-1, with TRBD1 matching 10 bases. Trimming cost V 8 bases and J 0 bases; bases outside gene matches: 6. The CDR3 is made up of 14 amino acids. CDR1 is GTSNPN, CDR2 SVGIG, per germline (reference sequence). The CDR3 protein is CAGDRGPMNTEAFF. Here the CDR3 DNA reads TGTGCCGGGGACAGGGGTCCCATGAACACTGAAGCTTTCTTT.

This chain links TRBV30 with TRBJ2-3; TRBD2 matches 7 bases. Germline trimming cut 7 bases from V and 2 bases from J; bases unmatched to any gene: 6. This CDR3 has 13 residues. CDR1 and CDR2 (germline): GTSNPN, SVGIG (reference sequence). The CDR3 loop is CAYAGTTTDTQYF. Written as DNA, the CDR3 is TGTGCCTACGCCGGGACTACCACAGATACGCAGTATTTT.

This chain connects TRBV5-6 to TRBJ1-1; 8 nucleotides agree with TRBD1. The CDR3 is made up of 16 amino acids. Losses at the gene ends were 0 bases for V and 10 bases for J; bases not matched to a gene: 14. Germline assignment: CDR1 SGHDT and CDR2 YYEEEE. CDR3 in DNA: TGTGCCAGCAGCTTGGCACCGGGACAGGCTTTAACAGGAGCTTTCTTT. It encodes CASSLAPGQALTGAFF. Supplemented by reference TRBV5-6 and TRBJ1-1, the full variable domain reads DAGVTQSPTHLIKTRGQQVTLRCSPKSGHDTVSWYQQALGQGPQFIFQYYEEEERQRGNFPDRFSGHQFPNYSSELNVNALLLGDSALYLCASSLAPGQALTGAFFGQGTRLTVV.

The CDR3 spells CASSTGNPWGYGYTF. CDR3 coding DNA: TGTGCCAGTAGTACCGGGAACCCCTGGGGCTATGGCTACACCTTC. The chain is built from TRBV19 and TRBJ1-2, with no clear D. The CDR3 covers 15 residues. Per germline, CDR1 LNHDA and CDR2 SQIVND (reference sequence). Trimming pared 4 bases from V and 4 bases from J, leaving 16 bases between.

The chain carries TRBV6-1 and TRBJ1-5, with TRBD1 matching over 7 bases. The CDR3 spans 14 residues. Looked up from germline, CDR1 is MNHNS and CDR2 is SASEGT. V trimming: 7 bases; J trimming: 8 bases; junction bases outside the gene matches: 11. The CDR3 spells CASNLRQGVEPQHF. The CDR3 coding sequence is TGTGCCAGCAATCTCCGACAGGGCGTGGAGCCCCAGCATTTT.

The J gene is TRBJ2-7, the V gene TRBV12-2; TRBD2, the D gene given by the table, was not confirmed from the DNA. TRBV12-2 is termed a pseudogene. The CDR3 has 16 amino acids. CDR3 nucleotides: TGTGCAAGTCGCTCGCCCCAGGGAGGTGGGACCTACGAGCAGTACTTC. This sequence encodes CASRSPQGGGTYEQYF.

The chain uses TRBV19 and TRBJ1-2; D not certain. Trimming left V 7 bases short and J 8 bases short, with 17 bases between. From germline, CDR1 is LNHDA and CDR2 SQIVND (reference sequence). This CDR3 is built from 13 residues. In DNA form, the CDR3 reads TGTGCCAGTACAGCGCAAACCGGGTCCGGCTACACCTTC. Protein sequence: CASTAQTGSGYTF. Drawing the rest from reference TRBV19 and TRBJ1-2, the complete variable domain is DGGITQSPKYLFRKEGQNVTLSCEQNLNHDAMYWYRQDPGQGLRLIYYSQIVNDFQKGDIAEGYSVSREKKESFPLTVTSAQKNPTAFYLCASTAQTGSGYTFGSGTRLTVV.

The chain couples TRBV4-2 to TRBJ2-1, with D maybe TRBD2 (5 bases). Germline CDR1 and CDR2: LGHNA and YNFKEQ. The V gene lost 1 base and the J gene lost 3 bases, with 7 bases spanning the gap. The CDR3 contains 14 residues. The CDR3 DNA reads TGTGCCAGCAGCCAAGCCGAGGGCTACAATGAGCAGTTCTTC. This sequence encodes CASSQAEGYNEQFF.

The rearrangement uses TRBV7-3 and TRBJ1-2; D uncertain. The CDR3 loop spans 11 amino acids. Deletions cut 2 bases from V and 9 bases from J, with 7 bases between. The germline V gene has CDR1 SGHTA and CDR2 FQGTGA. The CDR3 reads CASSLWTSYTF. DNA for the CDR3: TGTGCCAGCAGCTTATGGACTAGCTACACCTTC.

The rearrangement uses TRBV18 and TRBJ2-5, with 9 bases lining up with TRBD1. The CDR3 runs to 17 residues. Germline CDR1 is KGHSH and CDR2 is LQKENI. Trimming cost V 1 base and J 8 bases; bases outside gene matches: 14. CDR3 residues: CASSPLSGQGPVGTQYF. CDR3 DNA sequence: TGTGCCAGCTCACCACTGTCGGGACAGGGCCCCGTGGGCACCCAGTACTTC.

This clone was seen once. CDR3 nucleotide sequence: TGTGCCAGCAGCTTAGGTAGTTGGCAGGCGTCCTACGAGCAGTACTTC. This codes for CASSLGSWQASYEQYF. The rearrangement uses TRBV13 and TRBJ2-7; unclear D gene. Germline CDR1 and CDR2: PRHDT and FYEKMQ (reference sequence). CDR3 length: 16 residues. Trimming stripped 0 bases from V and 1 base from J, with 13 bases between.

V is TRBV7-9 and J is TRBJ2-7; no definite D call. The V gene's germline CDR1 is SEHNR and CDR2 FQNEAQ (reference sequence). The CDR3 has 11 residues. V lost 3 bases to trimming and J lost 11 bases, with 11 bases between them. CDR3 coding DNA: TGTGCCAGCAGCTTCTTTGAGGTGAAGTACTTC. It specifies CASSFFEVKYF. The full variable domain, its missing parts supplied by reference TRBV7-9 and TRBJ2-7, is DTGVSQNPRHKITKRGQNVTFRCDPISEHNRLYWYRQTLGQGPEFLTYFQNEAQLEKSRLLSDRFSAERPKGSFSTLEIQRTEQGDSAMYLCASSFFEVKYFGPGTRLTVT.

The genes are TRBV6-4 and TRBJ2-1; 10 bases match TRBD2. The CDR3 contains 17 residues. Per germline, CDR1 MRHNA and CDR2 SNTAGT. V shed 6 bases and J 0 bases; nucleotides not matched to a gene: 8. The DNA for the CDR3 is TGTGCCAGCAGCCTCGGGGCTAGCGGGGGCTCCTACAATGAGCAGTTCTTC. Translated: CASSLGASGGSYNEQFF.

The chain joins TRBV7-2 to TRBJ2-3; D not resolved. CDR3 size: 14 residues. V was cut by 5 bases and J by 0 bases, with 9 bases left in between. CDR1 is SGHTA, CDR2 FQGNSA, per germline. The CDR3 sequence is CASSASTSTDTQYF. CDR3 DNA: TGTGCCAGCAGCGCTTCGACTAGCACAGATACGCAGTATTTT.

The rearrangement uses TRBV6-5 and TRBJ1-3, with a possible D match to TRBD1 (6 bases). V gave up 2 bases and J gave up 0 bases, with 8 bases separating them. CDR1 is MNHEY and CDR2 is SVGAGI in the germline V gene. The CDR3 extends over 15 amino acids. The CDR3 sequence: CASSYGDISGNTIYF. For the CDR3, the DNA is TGTGCCAGCAGTTACGGGGACATCTCTGGAAACACCATATATTTT.

The rearrangement joins TRBV28 to TRBJ1-4; the D gene is possibly TRBD1 (6 bases). Germline lookup yields CDR1 MDHEN and CDR2 SYDVKM. Trimming took off 6 bases at V and 3 bases at J, with 8 bases between the two ends. CDR3 length: 13 residues. In nucleotides, the CDR3 is TGTGCCAGCAGGGGGGCTTCTAATGAAAAACTGTTTTTT. This translates into CASRGASNEKLFF.

The V and J genes are TRBV6-6 and TRBJ2-7, with a weak D call TRBD1 (6 bases). The CDR3 length is 16 residues. The V end was cut by 4 bases, the J end by 0 bases, with 16 bases between. Germline-derived CDR1 and CDR2 are MNHNY and SVGAGI (reference sequence). CDR3 sequence: CASSSHGTMSSYEQYF. Written as DNA, the CDR3 is TGTGCCAGCAGTTCCCATGGGACAATGAGCTCCTACGAGCAGTACTTC.

V and J are TRBV28 and TRBJ1-1; D is unresolved. The germline CDR1 and CDR2 sequences are MDHEN and SYDVKM. The germline V and J ends were trimmed by 6 bases and 1 base, with 9 bases remaining between them. This CDR3 region has 13 residues. In nucleotides, the CDR3 is TGTGCCAGCAGCTCTCTTTCGAACACTGAAGCTTTCTTT. Encoded protein: CASSSLSNTEAFF.

This rearrangement joins TRBV19 to TRBJ1-3; no clear D gene. The CDR3 runs 14 residues. The germline CDR1 and CDR2 sequences are LNHDA and SQIVND (reference sequence). V lost 7 bases to trimming and J lost 0 bases, with 10 bases between them. CDR3 nucleotide sequence: TGTGCCAGTACCAAAACAAGCTCTGGAAACACCATATATTTT. Protein: CASTKTSSGNTIYF.

The V call is TRBV5-5, the J call TRBJ1-1; D gene uncertain. The ends were cut back, 4 bases at V and 10 bases at J, with 11 bases in the middle. Germline lookup yields CDR1 SGHKS and CDR2 YYEKEE (reference sequence). The CDR3 length is 11 residues. In DNA, the CDR3 is TGTGCCAGCAGCCTATCGTCCGGAGCTTTCTTT. As protein: CASSLSSGAFF.

This clone was detected only once. The rearrangement links TRBV27 to TRBJ2-1; D not resolved. The V end lost 3 bases, the J end lost 5 bases, and 11 bases lay between the germline ends. The V gene's germline CDR1 is MNHEY and CDR2 SMNVEV (reference sequence). The CDR3 spans 14 residues. The CDR3 region is CASSFSPVHNEQFF. The CDR3 DNA reads as TGTGCCAGCAGTTTTAGCCCGGTCCACAATGAGCAGTTCTTC.

This chain joins TRBV7-8 and TRBJ1-2; a possible D gene is TRBD1 (5 bases). Trimming left V 1 base short and J 4 bases short, with 13 bases between. Germline CDR1 reads SGHVS; CDR2 reads FQNEAQ. This CDR3 spans 15 amino acids. The CDR3 loop reads CASSLVRGLTYGYTF. For the CDR3, the DNA is TGTGCCAGCAGCTTAGTGCGGGGGTTAACCTATGGCTACACCTTC.

The chain recombines TRBV28 with TRBJ1-2; TRBD1 matches 7 bases. Trimming cost V 5 bases and J 4 bases; bases outside gene matches: 4. This CDR3 spans 13 amino acids. Germline CDR1 MDHEN, CDR2 SYDVKM. The CDR3 DNA follows: TGTGCCAGCAGTCTTCCAGGGGGCTATGGCTACACCTTC. Encoded protein: CASSLPGGYGYTF.